This T cell receptor beta chain is drawn from a study of cytomegalovirus exposure and HLA in healthy donors. Study overall: Per a later analysis, the approximately 690 first-cohort and some 130 validation repertoires shared one platform. Points from the study as a whole: Cytomegalovirus status was reportedly diagnosed by the classifier with high sensitivity and specificity. Specific recognition of CMV antigens was confirmed in vitro for a few chains (all CMV-associated).

This CDR3 comprises 15 residues. Concerning this clone: Its antigen is as yet unknown.

Assay used: immunoSEQ multiplex PCR; TCRdb lists only in-frame clones, some missing. The sample contains about 140,000 clones, around 88% of which appear only once. Material: PBMCs. The chain links TRBV21-1 to TRBJ1-2; TRBD1 was called by the table and not checked on the DNA. TRBV21-1 is flagged as a pseudogene. The clonotype comes from a young woman in good health and CMV-seropositive. CDR3 protein: CASSVSLQGERGYTF. As DNA, the CDR3 is TGTGCCAGCAGCGTAAGTTTACAGGGGGAAAGGGGCTACACCTTC.